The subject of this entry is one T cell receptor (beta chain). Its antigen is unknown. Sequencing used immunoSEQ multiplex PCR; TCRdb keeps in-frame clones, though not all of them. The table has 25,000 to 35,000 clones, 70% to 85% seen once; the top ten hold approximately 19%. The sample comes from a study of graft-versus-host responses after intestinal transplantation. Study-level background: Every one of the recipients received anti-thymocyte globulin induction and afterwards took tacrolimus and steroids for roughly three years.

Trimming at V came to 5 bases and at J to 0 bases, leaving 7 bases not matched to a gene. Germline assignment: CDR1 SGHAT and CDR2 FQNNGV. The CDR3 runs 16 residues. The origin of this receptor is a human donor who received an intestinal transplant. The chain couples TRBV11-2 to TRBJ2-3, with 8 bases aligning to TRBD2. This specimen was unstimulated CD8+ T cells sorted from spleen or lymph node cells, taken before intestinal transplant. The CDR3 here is CASSQGASGSTDTQYF. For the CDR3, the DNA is TGTGCCAGCAGCCAAGGGGCTAGCGGGAGCACAGATACGCAGTATTTT.